This is a list of T cell receptor beta chains from one sample in a study of shared clonotypes between healthy human individuals. Assay: immunoSEQ multiplex PCR; the TCRdb copy retains only in-frame clones and omits some. The sample contains millions of clones, 85% to 95% of which appear only once. The specimen was naive CD8+ T cells from PBMCs. These TCRs come from a young man in good health. Some clones in this sample may be carry-over from other donors' samples. The CDR3 runs from the conserved cysteine through the conserved F or W. Each record gives: D gene, V gene, J gene, clone size, CDR3 protein, CDR3 DNA. A D gene is named only where the DNA matches it firmly. Clone size, where shown, is once, few, many, or a class for clones that have expanded.

D: TRBD1; V: TRBV7-9; J: TRBJ2-3; size: -; CDR3: CASSHGTANTDTQYF; DNA: TGTGCCAGCAGCCATGGGACAGCCAACACAGATACGCAGTATTTT
D: -; V: TRBV15; J: TRBJ1-1; size: -; CDR3: CATKLRDSNTEAFF; DNA: TGTGCCACCAAATTGCGGGATTCGAACACTGAAGCTTTCTTT
D: -; V: TRBV4-1; J: TRBJ2-7; size: once; CDR3: CASSQPPGLPSEQYF; DNA: TGCGCCAGCAGCCAACCACCGGGACTGCCTTCCGAGCAGTACTTC
D: TRBD2; V: TRBV5-1; J: TRBJ2-1; size: -; CDR3: CASSAGLAFRNEQFF; DNA: TGCGCCAGCAGCGCGGGACTAGCGTTCCGAAATGAGCAGTTCTTC
D: -; V: TRBV7-9; J: TRBJ1-1; size: few; CDR3: CASSFGDPILNTEAFF; DNA: TGTGCCAGCAGCTTCGGGGATCCGATTTTGAACACTGAAGCTTTCTTT
D: -; V: TRBV6-5; J: TRBJ1-4; size: -; CDR3: CASSYSSGEISGKLFF; DNA: TGTGCCAGCAGTTACTCGTCCGGGGAGATCTCCGGAAAACTGTTTTTT
D: TRBD1; V: TRBV27; J: TRBJ1-1; size: few; CDR3: CASSFRSTGEAFF; DNA: TGTGCCAGCAGTTTCAGGTCGACAGGGGAAGCTTTCTTT
D: -; V: TRBV7-3; J: TRBJ1-2; size: -; CDR3: CASSVDRTNYGYTF; DNA: TGTGCCAGCAGCGTGGACAGAACTAACTATGGCTACACCTTC
D: -; V: TRBV13; J: TRBJ2-3; size: -; CDR3: CASSSRGDTQYF; DNA: TGTGCCAGCAGCTCTAGGGGAGATACGCAGTATTTT
D: TRBD2; V: TRBV4-2; J: TRBJ2-7; size: -; CDR3: CASSLLAGSSYEQYF; DNA: TGTGCCAGCAGCCTCCTAGCGGGAAGCTCCTACGAGCAGTACTTC
D: -; V: TRBV6-1; J: TRBJ1-4; size: -; CDR3: CASSAVGPTNEKLFF; DNA: TGTGCCAGCAGCGCCGTGGGGCCAACTAATGAAAAACTGTTTTTT
D: -; V: TRBV18; J: TRBJ2-3; size: -; CDR3: CASSPTESTDTQYF; DNA: TGTGCCAGCTCACCGACGGAAAGCACAGATACGCAGTATTTT
D: TRBD1; V: TRBV27; J: TRBJ2-7; size: once; CDR3: CASSSLHRGPTYEQYF; DNA: TGTGCCAGCAGTTCCCTTCACAGGGGGCCTACCTACGAGCAGTACTTC
D: -; V: TRBV27; J: TRBJ2-7; size: -; CDR3: CASSSLLRYEQYF; DNA: TGTGCCAGCAGTTCGCTTCTCCGCTACGAGCAGTACTTC
D: TRBD2; V: TRBV4-2; J: TRBJ2-7; size: once; CDR3: CASSPGLAGYEQYF; DNA: TGTGCCAGCAGCCCGGGACTAGCGGGCTACGAGCAGTACTTC
D: -; V: TRBV9; J: TRBJ2-7; size: once; CDR3: CASSVGDESYEQYF; DNA: TGTGCCAGCAGCGTAGGGGACGAATCCTACGAGCAGTACTTC
D: TRBD1; V: TRBV29-1; J: TRBJ2-7; size: -; CDR3: CSVVGTGGAYEQYF; DNA: TGCAGCGTTGTCGGGACAGGGGGAGCCTACGAGCAGTACTTC
D: -; V: TRBV18; J: TRBJ1-5; size: -; CDR3: CASSQSNQPQHF; DNA: TGTGCCAGCTCACAAAGCAATCAGCCCCAGCATTTT
D: -; V: TRBV7-9; J: TRBJ2-5; size: once; CDR3: CASSLQMNQETQYF; DNA: TGTGCCAGCAGCCTGCAAATGAACCAAGAGACCCAGTACTTC
D: TRBD1; V: TRBV6-6; J: TRBJ1-2; size: once; CDR3: CASSPTGGNGYTF; DNA: TGTGCCAGCAGTCCAACAGGGGGCAATGGCTACACCTTC
D: TRBD1; V: TRBV6-1; J: TRBJ2-7; size: -; CDR3: CASSEALSPVAGGFSYEQYF; DNA: TGTGCCAGCAGTGAAGCCCTGAGTCCCGTCGCAGGGGGCTTCTCCTACGAGCAGTACTTC
D: -; V: TRBV28; J: TRBJ2-2; size: -; CDR3: CASSFLRGGELFF; DNA: TGTGCCAGCAGTTTTCTCCGTGGCGGAGAGCTGTTTTTT
D: -; V: TRBV27; J: TRBJ2-7; size: -; CDR3: CASSWGRDSYEQYF; DNA: TGTGCCAGCAGTTGGGGTAGGGATTCCTACGAGCAGTACTTC
D: TRBD2; V: TRBV4-3; J: TRBJ2-1; size: -; CDR3: CASSQDGPSGYNEQFF; DNA: TGCGCCAGCAGCCAAGATGGGCCTAGCGGATACAATGAGCAGTTCTTC
D: TRBD2; V: TRBV15; J: TRBJ2-7; size: -; CDR3: CATSSQVLLGLASYEQYF; DNA: TGTGCCACCAGCAGCCAGGTCTTATTGGGACTAGCCTCCTACGAGCAGTACTTC
D: -; V: TRBV9; J: TRBJ2-5; size: -; CDR3: CASSPSYTGKGETQYF; DNA: TGTGCCAGCAGCCCTTCCTACACAGGGAAAGGAGAGACCCAGTACTTC
D: -; V: TRBV13; J: TRBJ2-1; size: -; CDR3: CASSEGLTDNEQFF; DNA: TGTGCCAGCAGCGAGGGACTGACAGACAATGAGCAGTTCTTC